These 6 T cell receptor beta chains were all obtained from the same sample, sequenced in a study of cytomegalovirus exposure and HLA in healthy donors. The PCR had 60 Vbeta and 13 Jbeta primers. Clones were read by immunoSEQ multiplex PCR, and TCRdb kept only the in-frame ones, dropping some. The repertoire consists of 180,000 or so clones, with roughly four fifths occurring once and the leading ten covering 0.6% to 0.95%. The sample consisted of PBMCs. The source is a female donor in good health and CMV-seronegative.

The CDR3 DNA reads TGCAGTGCTAGTTTCGAGAATGAGCAGTTCTTC. Amino acid sequence: CSASFENEQFF. V usage is TRBV20-1 and J usage is TRBJ2-1; D remains ambiguous. Trimming stripped 3 bases from V and 7 bases from J, with 7 bases between. CDR1 and CDR2 from the germline V gene are DFQATT and SNEGSKA (reference sequence). The CDR3 extends over 11 amino acids.

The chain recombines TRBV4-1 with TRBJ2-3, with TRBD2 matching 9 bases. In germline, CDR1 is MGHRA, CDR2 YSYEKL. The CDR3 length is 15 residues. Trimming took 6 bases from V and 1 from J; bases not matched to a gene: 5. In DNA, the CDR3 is TGCGCCAGCAGGGATTTAGCGGGAGGCACAGATACGCAGTATTTT. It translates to CASRDLAGGTDTQYF.

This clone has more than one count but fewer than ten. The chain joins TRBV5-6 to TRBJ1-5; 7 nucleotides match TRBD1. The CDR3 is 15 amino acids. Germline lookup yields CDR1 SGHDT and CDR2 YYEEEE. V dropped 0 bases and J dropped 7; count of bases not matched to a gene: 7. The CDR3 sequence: CASSLAGGGGQPQHF. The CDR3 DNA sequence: TGTGCCAGCAGCTTGGCCGGAGGGGGCGGGCAGCCCCAGCATTTT.

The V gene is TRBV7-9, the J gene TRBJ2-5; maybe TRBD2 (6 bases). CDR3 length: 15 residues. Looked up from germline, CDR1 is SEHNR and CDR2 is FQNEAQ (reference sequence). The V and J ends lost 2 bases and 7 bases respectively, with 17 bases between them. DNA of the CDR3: TGTGCCAGCAGCTTAATCTCGGTGACCGGGGGGACCCAGTACTTC. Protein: CASSLISVTGGTQYF.

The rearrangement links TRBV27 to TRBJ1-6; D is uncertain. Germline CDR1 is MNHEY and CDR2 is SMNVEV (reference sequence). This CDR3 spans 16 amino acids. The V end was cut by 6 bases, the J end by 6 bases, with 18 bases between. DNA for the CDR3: TGTGCCAGCAGAACACAGACGGCTGGGCGTAATTCACCCCTCCACTTT. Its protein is CASRTQTAGRNSPLHF.

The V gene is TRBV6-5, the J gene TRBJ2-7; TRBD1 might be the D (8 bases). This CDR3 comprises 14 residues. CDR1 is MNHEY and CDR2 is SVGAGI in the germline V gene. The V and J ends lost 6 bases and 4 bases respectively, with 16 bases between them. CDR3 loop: CASRPTGGGYEQYF. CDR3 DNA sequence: TGTGCCAGCAGACCAACAGGGGGGGGTTACGAGCAGTACTTC.